This T cell receptor (beta chain) was retrieved from a study of T cell changes during pregnancy in multiple sclerosis. The repertoire was sequenced with immunoSEQ multiplex PCR; TCRdb's copy has only in-frame clones and lacks some. There are approximately 130,000 clones in the sample; about 96% occur only once, and 0.44% lies in the top ten. V lost 2 bases to trimming and J lost 8 bases; unmatched junction nucleotides: 5. The CDR3 has 15 residues. CDR1 and CDR2 (germline): LGHNA, YNFKEQ. This rearrangement joins TRBV4-2 to TRBJ2-1, with 11 bases aligning to TRBD2. This material consisted of peripheral blood, taken after pregnancy. The source of this sequence is a female donor with multiple sclerosis, enrolled in a pregnancy study. The CDR3 here is CASSQTSGSSHEQFF. CDR3 DNA: TGTGCCAGCAGCCAAACTAGCGGGAGCTCCCATGAGCAGTTCTTC.